A single sample gave rise to the 15 T cell receptor beta chains below, sequenced in a study of persistence of HIV-infected CD4 T cells. These receptors' antigens are unknown. The libraries were made with immunoSEQ version 4 in survey mode. Assay used: immunoSEQ multiplex PCR; TCRdb lists only in-frame clones, some missing. The sample consists of several thousand clones, 55% to 65% of them appearing once. Stimulation used approximately 10 ug/mL lysate from CMV-infected fibroblasts. Sorting of responding CD4+ T cells relied on upregulated CD40 ligand together with CD69. The source material was CD4+ T cells sorted from PBMCs after roughly 20-hour stimulation, sampled from a patient who received antiretroviral therapy. These receptors all come from an adult man with HIV who was CMV-seropositive.

The CDR3, as DNA: TGTGCCATCAGAATGACAGGGTATAGCTATGGCTACACCTTC. It yields the protein CAIRMTGYSYGYTF. The chain carries TRBV10-3 and TRBJ1-2, with 7 nucleotides matching TRBD1. J was trimmed by 4 bases and V by 6 bases; bases with no gene match: 8. CDR3 length: 14 residues. Per germline, CDR1 ENHRY and CDR2 SYGVKD.

The chain combines TRBV10-3 with TRBJ1-2; TRBD1 agrees at 12 bases. With V trimmed by 7 bases and J by 8 bases, 5 bases remained unmatched. Germline loops: CDR1 ENHRY, CDR2 SYGVKD. CDR3 length: 13 amino acids. CDR3 bases: TGTGCCATCAATAGGGACAGGGGGCAGGGCTACACCTTC. This gives the protein CAINRDRGQGYTF.

The chain has TRBV11-3 and TRBJ2-2; 7 bases align to TRBD1. The CDR3 covers 15 residues. The germline V gene has CDR1 SGHNT and CDR2 YENEEA. After removal of 8 bases from V and 3 bases from J, the junction contained 9 bases not matched to a gene. CDR3 sequence (DNA): TGTGCCAGCGGATTGGGGACAGCATACACCGGGGAGCTGTTTTTT. Translated: CASGLGTAYTGELFF.

CDR3 in DNA: TGTGCCACCAGTGATCCAGGGGGCGGGAACAATGAGCAGTTCTTC. This encodes CATSDPGGGNNEQFF. The rearrangement uses TRBV24-1 and TRBJ2-1; 8 nucleotides agree with TRBD1. The germline gives CDR1 KGHDR, CDR2 SFDVKD. The CDR3 is 15 residues long. The V segment lost 3 bases and the J segment 5 bases; nucleotides outside the gene matches: 5.

This chain uses TRBV2 with TRBJ1-3; D might be TRBD1 (5 bases). V was clipped by 6 bases and J by 0 bases, with 9 bases between them. The V gene's germline CDR1 is SNHLY and CDR2 FYNNEI. CDR3 size: 14 residues. The CDR3 loop reads CASSRDFSGNTIYF. Written as DNA, the CDR3 is TGTGCCAGCAGCCGGGACTTCTCTGGAAACACCATATATTTT.

This chain links TRBV19 with TRBJ2-2, with TRBD2 matching over 12 bases. This CDR3 contains 16 residues. The V segment lost 4 bases and the J segment 4 bases; nucleotides outside the gene matches: 4. Germline V gene data show CDR1 as LNHDA and CDR2 as SQIVND (reference sequence). The CDR3, as DNA: TGTGCCAGTAGTAGGCTAGCGGGGGGGCCCACCGGGGAGCTGTTTTTT. Translation gives CASSRLAGGPTGELFF. The full variable domain, completed using reference TRBV19 and TRBJ2-2, is DGGITQSPKYLFRKEGQNVTLSCEQNLNHDAMYWYRQDPGQGLRLIYYSQIVNDFQKGDIAEGYSVSREKKESFPLTVTSAQKNPTAFYLCASSRLAGGPTGELFFGEGSRLTVL.

This chain connects TRBV6-2 or TRBV6-3 to TRBJ1-5; D not resolved. CDR3 size: 13 residues. Germline V gene lookup returns CDR1 MNHEY and CDR2 SVGEGT. V dropped 5 bases and J dropped 5 bases, with 10 bases sitting between them. For the CDR3, the DNA is TGTGCCAGCAGTCAGAGGGTGGATCAGCCCCAGCATTTT. It encodes CASSQRVDQPQHF.

This chain uses TRBV7-3 with TRBJ1-1; D gene ambiguous. The germline V gene encodes CDR1 SGHTA and CDR2 FQGTGA. V dropped 2 bases and J dropped 1 base, with 5 bases sitting between them. The CDR3 length is 13 residues. In DNA, the CDR3 is TGTGCCAGCAGCTTAGGATCGAACACTGAAGCTTTCTTT. This encodes CASSLGSNTEAFF.

V is TRBV19 and J is TRBJ2-2; 8 bases agree with TRBD2. CDR1 LNHDA and CDR2 SQIVND come from the germline V gene (reference sequence). The CDR3 has 14 residues. With V trimmed by 7 bases and J by 7 bases, 8 bases remained unmatched. Here the CDR3 DNA reads TGTGCCAGTACCTCGGGACTAGGTGGCGGGGAGCTGTTTTTT. Its translation: CASTSGLGGGELFF.

The chain is built from TRBV6-5 and TRBJ1-5; D unclear. Germline CDR1 MNHEY, CDR2 SVGAGI. Trimming took 10 bases from V and 4 from J, leaving 17 bases between them. The CDR3 runs to 14 residues. CDR3 residues: CATTVMGVNQPQHF. The DNA of the CDR3 is TGTGCCACCACAGTTATGGGAGTTAATCAGCCCCAGCATTTT.

The V gene is TRBV2, the J gene TRBJ1-5, with a weak D call TRBD1 (5 bases). CDR1 is SNHLY and CDR2 is FYNNEI in the germline V gene. This CDR3 contains 15 residues. V was cut by 6 bases and J by 1 base, with 13 bases left in between. This CDR3 reads CASSLEQASNQPQHF. The CDR3 DNA is TGTGCCAGCAGCCTAGAACAGGCCAGCAATCAGCCCCAGCATTTT.

J is TRBJ2-7 and V is TRBV5-5; the D gene could be TRBD1 or TRBD2 (5 bases each). V dropped 2 bases and J dropped 0 bases, with 9 bases sitting between them. The CDR3 runs 14 residues. Germline V gene data show CDR1 as SGHKS and CDR2 as YYEKEE (reference sequence). The CDR3 region is CASSFGDRSYEQYF. As DNA, the CDR3 is TGTGCCAGCAGCTTTGGGGACCGCTCCTACGAGCAGTACTTC.

This sequence joins TRBV20-1 and TRBJ2-7, with D perhaps being TRBD1 or TRBD2 (5 bases each). CDR3 length equals 15 residues. Germline values: CDR1 DFQATT, CDR2 SNEGSKA (reference sequence). Trimming stripped 4 bases from V and 3 bases from J, with 19 bases between. The CDR3 bases are TGCAGTGCTACTGAGGGACGCGGATCCTTCTACGAGCAGTACTTC. This encodes CSATEGRGSFYEQYF.

The chain uses TRBV19 and TRBJ1-5, with a possible D match to TRBD1 (5 bases). The CDR3 consists of 15 residues. Looked up from germline, CDR1 is LNHDA and CDR2 is SQIVND (reference sequence). V dropped 0 bases and J dropped 7 bases, with 13 bases sitting between them. CDR3 sequence: CASSIDVGGLQPQHF. The DNA of the CDR3 is TGTGCCAGTAGTATAGATGTGGGGGGTCTCCAGCCCCAGCATTTT.

This rearrangement joins TRBV10-3 to TRBJ2-7, with 9 nucleotides matching TRBD1. The trim removed 2 bases at V and 4 bases at J, leaving 9 bases unmatched. CDR3 length: 16 residues. From germline, CDR1 is ENHRY and CDR2 SYGVKD. The CDR3 loop reads CAISEPWGQGNYEQYF. The CDR3, as DNA: TGTGCCATCAGTGAGCCATGGGGACAGGGCAATTACGAGCAGTACTTC.